The sequence of this TCR beta chain was determined in a study of post-analysis software for immune sequencing data (dated by TCRdb to between 2015 and 2017). With regard to the full study: The recorded disease courses included relapsing-remitting, secondary progressive and progressive-relapsing multiple sclerosis, and some patients had no subtype annotation. The patient repertoires were compared against approximately ten previously published healthy control repertoires obtained from donors aged roughly 6 to 26 years. A subset of samples was prepared in parallel using single-end sample barcoding, then pooled and co-amplified after Illumina adapter ligation.

Here is what the overall study found, with its caveats: Significantly lower normalized Chao1 diversity was found in multiple sclerosis patients than in controls, suggesting substantial peripheral T-cell clonal expansion. The control group was slightly older than the multiple sclerosis patient group. Strong co-clustering of samples prepared in the same batch was shown by direct clustering with F measure, prompting a batch-effect correction. Several TRBV segments, including TRBV5-6, TRBV5-1 and TRBV20-1, were significantly more frequent in patients than controls.

Including the terminal cysteine and phenylalanine, the CDR3 comprises 14 residues. Left in the record is the CDR3 DNA by itself, 42 bases read in frame from the first base. CDR1 and CDR2, per the germline V gene (reference sequence), are DFQATT and SNEGSKA. V and J lose 3 bases and 5 bases, and a span of 14 bases separates them. This clonotype was seen more than once but under ten times. The antigen it recognizes is unknown. No quality values exist for individual bases; no much larger clone is one base distant. Library generation was performed with PCR. TCRdb names Illumina HiSeq 2500 as the instrument used. To reduce PCR and sequencing biases, unique molecular identifiers were built into the TCR beta cDNA libraries. Every 1 to 10 million input T cells yielded about 500,000 cDNA molecules, meaning each molecule approximated one T cell. The same protocol used for the earlier healthy control dataset was applied to prepare and sequence the patient libraries. Samples belonging to the same batch were prepared together, multiplexed and sequenced on a shared HiSeq lane. The original pipeline was this. Raw barcoded reads were processed with MIGEC, and single-read molecular identifier groups were discarded before consensus assembly and CDR3 extraction. Clonotype tables were post-analysed with VDJtools, normalizing diversity by down-sampling all datasets to the smallest sample size. To correct batch-related cross-sample contamination, repertoire overlap clustering matched CDR3 amino acid sequences but not nucleotide sequences. TCRdb took the public reads, trimmed them with fastp at Q25, ran MiXCR for clone calling and kept in-frame beta chains. Duplicate CDR3 protein sequences are folded into a single record with the most common DNA and genes. These V and J calls are TCRdb output, not the study's own analysis. This sample is represented by around 400,000 distinct CDR3 sequences; about 39% of them were singletons. In total, the top ten clones hold less than 8% of the sample.

To demonstrate the VDJtools post-analysis software, the study profiled TCR beta repertoires from the peripheral blood of about a dozen young patients with multiple sclerosis. The multiple sclerosis patients were children and adolescents between about 6 and 15 years of age. The chain couples TRBV20-1 to TRBJ2-1; TRBD2 is possibly the D segment (6 matching bases). The sequenced material came from blood. This clonotype was sampled from a girl aged 2-10 years with multiple sclerosis. The CDR3 region reads CSARLASYNNEQFF. The DNA reads as follows: TGCAGTGCTAGGCTAGCGTCATATAACAATGAGCAGTTCTTC.